The rows below give T cell receptor beta chains drawn from one sample of a study of OX40 agonist ivuxolimab in advanced cancers. The repertoire was sequenced with immunoSEQ multiplex PCR; TCRdb's copy has only in-frame clones and lacks some. The sample lists about 82,000 clones, 70% to 90% seen once, with 6.5% to 8.5% in the top ten. The sequencing here drew on CD4+ or CD8+ T cells sorted from blood, taken in a trial of the OX40 agonist ivuxolimab. The receptor set was obtained from an adult with an advanced solid tumor such as melanoma, head and neck, liver or kidney cancer. Each CDR3 is given with its conserved first and last residue. Each record gives: J gene, clone size, V gene, D gene, CDR3 protein, CDR3 DNA. A D gene is named only where the DNA matches it firmly. Expanded clones get a size class; other rows say once, few or many, or leave the size out.

TRBJ1-2 - TRBV27 - CASSFSGLRGYTF TGTGCCAGCAGTTTTAGTGGACTAAGGGGCTACACCTTC
TRBJ1-2 - TRBV9 TRBD1 CASSAGGIDRAGYGYTF TGTGCCAGCAGCGCCGGAGGGATCGACAGGGCGGGCTATGGCTACACCTTC
TRBJ2-5 - TRBV11-3 - CASSLRDNQETQYF TGTGCCAGCAGCCTCCGGGACAACCAAGAGACCCAGTACTTC
TRBJ2-4 - TRBV4-1 - CASSQEGEGSGVGNIQYF TGCGCCAGCAGCCAAGAGGGAGAAGGGTCTGGCGTGGGAAACATTCAGTACTTC
TRBJ2-7 once TRBV10-3 TRBD2 CAISESSGSPYEQYF TGTGCCATCAGTGAGTCTAGCGGGAGTCCCTACGAGCAGTACTTC
TRBJ2-5 once TRBV27 - CASSPSGRWETQYF TGTGCCAGCAGTCCTTCGGGGCGTTGGGAGACCCAGTACTTC
TRBJ2-7 - TRBV6-5 - CASSPRTYTLYEQYF TGTGCCAGCAGTCCCAGGACCTACACCCTGTACGAGCAGTACTTC
TRBJ2-1 - TRBV7-3 - CASSPNAGSSYNEQFF TGTGCCAGCAGCCCCAATGCGGGAAGCTCCTACAATGAGCAGTTCTTC
TRBJ1-2 - TRBV11-2 - CASSPLGRNYGYTF TGTGCCAGCAGCCCCCTAGGGCGGAACTATGGCTACACCTTC
TRBJ1-1 - TRBV7-9 TRBD1 CASNRDRGMNTEAFF TGTGCCAGCAATAGGGACAGGGGCATGAACACTGAAGCTTTCTTT
TRBJ2-1 - TRBV28 - CASSLGPTQFF TGTGCCAGCAGTTTAGGGCCGACCCAGTTCTTC
TRBJ1-5 once TRBV5-1 - CASSDGQSNQPQHF TGCGCCAGCAGCGATGGACAGAGCAATCAGCCCCAGCATTTT
TRBJ1-1 - TRBV11-3 - CASSRGAAQPNTEAFF TGTGCCAGCAGCCGGGGGGCAGCCCAGCCGAACACTGAAGCTTTCTTT
TRBJ2-5 - TRBV29-1 - CSQTIQETQYF TGCAGCCAGACCATTCAAGAGACCCAGTACTTC
TRBJ2-3 - TRBV29-1 TRBD2 CSVEREGLGDTQYF TGCAGCGTTGAAAGGGAGGGCCTAGGAGATACGCAGTATTTT
TRBJ2-7 - TRBV5-1 - CAGDRDCREQYF TGCGCCGGCGACAGGGACTGCCGGGAGCAGTACTTC
TRBJ1-6 - TRBV9 - CASSETEGGSYNSPLHF TGTGCCAGCAGCGAGACGGAAGGGGGCTCCTATAATTCACCCCTCCACTTT
TRBJ2-5 - TRBV5-1 - CASSSRLQETQYF TGCGCCAGCAGCTCCCGACTCCAAGAGACCCAGTACTTC
TRBJ2-1 - TRBV25-1 - CASSDAGASYNEQFF TGTGCCAGCAGTGACGCGGGTGCCAGCTACAATGAGCAGTTCTTC
TRBJ1-6 - TRBV5-1 TRBD1 CASSLLGGDSLYNSPLHF TGCGCCAGCAGCTTGCTCGGCGGGGACAGCCTCTATAATTCACCCCTCCACTTT
TRBJ1-5 - TRBV4-2 - CASSQEWVRDDNQPQHF TGTGCCAGCAGCCAAGAGTGGGTCAGGGATGACAATCAGCCCCAGCATTTT
TRBJ1-5 - TRBV5-8 TRBD1 CASSLSTGKNQPQHF TGTGCCAGCAGCTTGTCGACAGGGAAAAATCAGCCCCAGCATTTT
TRBJ1-2 - TRBV30 - CAWSVGGGYGYTF TGTGCCTGGAGTGTTGGGGGAGGCTATGGCTACACCTTC
TRBJ2-5 - TRBV28 TRBD2 CASSPGVAGESQETQYF TGTGCCAGCAGCCCCGGGGTAGCGGGAGAGTCCCAAGAGACCCAGTACTTC
TRBJ2-5 - TRBV7-3 TRBD2 CASSLVAGETQETQYF TGTGCCAGCAGCCTAGTAGCGGGAGAGACCCAAGAGACCCAGTACTTC
TRBJ2-1 - TRBV2 - CASSVWPGPRADEQFF TGTGCCAGCAGTGTTTGGCCGGGACCCCGGGCGGATGAGCAGTTCTTC
TRBJ2-2 - TRBV7-9 - CASSLQQGNTGELFF TGTGCCAGCAGCTTACAACAGGGGAACACCGGGGAGCTGTTTTTT
TRBJ1-1 - TRBV30 TRBD1 CALGTGGDGNTEAFF TGTGCCTTAGGGACAGGGGGCGACGGGAACACTGAAGCTTTCTTT
TRBJ2-7 - TRBV4-1 - CASSQGLLSPLDYEQYF TGCGCCAGCAGCCAAGGGCTTCTTTCACCTCTCGACTACGAGCAGTACTTC
TRBJ1-5 - TRBV4-1 TRBD1 CASSLTGDSNQPQHF TGCGCCAGCAGCCTGACAGGGGATAGCAATCAGCCCCAGCATTTT
TRBJ2-5 - TRBV6-1 TRBD2 CASSEPLAGFQETQYF TGTGCCAGCAGTGAACCCCTAGCGGGCTTCCAAGAGACCCAGTACTTC
TRBJ2-6 once TRBV19 - CASTRGADNSGANVLTF TGTGCCAGTACCCGGGGGGCGGACAACTCTGGGGCCAACGTCCTGACTTTC
TRBJ2-7 once TRBV27 - CASSPLKGPVYEQYF TGTGCCAGCTCACCCCTTAAAGGCCCCGTTTACGAGCAGTACTTC
TRBJ2-7 - TRBV11-2 TRBD1 CASSRPPGQIYEQYF TGTGCCAGCAGCAGGCCCCCGGGACAGATCTACGAGCAGTACTTC
TRBJ2-3 - TRBV14 - CASSQAGVGDTQYF TGTGCCAGCAGCCAAGCGGGGGTGGGAGATACGCAGTATTTT
TRBJ1-2 once TRBV5-4 TRBD1 CASSLRQGRGYTF TGTGCCAGCAGCTTGCGACAGGGAAGGGGCTACACCTTC
TRBJ1-5 - TRBV4-1 - CASSQVKGQPQHF TGCGCCAGCAGCCAAGTAAAGGGTCAGCCCCAGCATTTT
TRBJ2-3 few TRBV19 TRBD1 CASSIGTGGTDTQYF TGTGCCAGTAGTATAGGGACAGGGGGCACAGATACGCAGTATTTT
TRBJ2-2 - TRBV7-9 TRBD2 CASSPLAANTGELFF TGTGCCAGCAGCCCTCTAGCGGCGAACACCGGGGAGCTGTTTTTT
TRBJ2-1 - TRBV5-6 - CASSSPFRAGINNEQFF TGTGCCAGCAGCTCTCCCTTTAGGGCGGGGATAAACAATGAGCAGTTCTTC
TRBJ2-5 - TRBV5-1 TRBD1 CASSPGQTQETQYF TGCGCCAGCAGCCCGGGACAGACACAAGAGACCCAGTACTTC